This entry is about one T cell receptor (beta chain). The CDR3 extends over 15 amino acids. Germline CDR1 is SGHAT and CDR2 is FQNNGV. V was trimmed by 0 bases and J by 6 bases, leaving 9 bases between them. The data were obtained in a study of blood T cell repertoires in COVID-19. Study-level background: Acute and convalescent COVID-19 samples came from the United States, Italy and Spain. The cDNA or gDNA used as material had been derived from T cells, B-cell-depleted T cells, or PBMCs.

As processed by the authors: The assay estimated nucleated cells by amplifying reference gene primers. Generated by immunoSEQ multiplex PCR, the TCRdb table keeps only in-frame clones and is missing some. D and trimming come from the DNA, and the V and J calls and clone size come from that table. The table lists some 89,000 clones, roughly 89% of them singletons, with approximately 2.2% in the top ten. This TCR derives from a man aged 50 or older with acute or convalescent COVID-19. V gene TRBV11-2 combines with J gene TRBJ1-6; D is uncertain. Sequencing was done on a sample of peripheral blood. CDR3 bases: TGTGCCAGCAGCTTAGATCTCCAGGTTAATTCACCCCTCCACTTT. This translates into CASSLDLQVNSPLHF.